This TCR beta chain was sequenced for a study of shared clonotypes between healthy human individuals. Repertoires were generated with immunoSEQ multiplex PCR, while TCRdb's copy carries only in-frame clones and drops some. The sample has approximately 1.5 million clones; around 98.5% are singletons. The clonotype originates from a man in his thirties or forties in good health. Sequencing was performed on naive CD4+ T cells sorted from blood. The sample's subset: CD45RA+ positively selected.

CDR3 sequence: CASSLPRETQYF. The CDR3 nucleotides read TGTGCCAGCAGCTTGCCTCGGGAGACCCAGTACTTC. The genes are TRBV5-4 and TRBJ2-5, with D unclear. The CDR3 is 12 amino acids. The V gene lost 1 base and the J gene lost 5 bases, with 6 bases spanning the gap. Looked up from germline, CDR1 is SGHNT and CDR2 is YYREEE (reference sequence).